These T cell receptor beta chains were read from a single sample in a study of CD8+CD57+ T cells in acquired aplastic anemia. TCRdb reprocessed the reads via MiXCR and lists one record per CDR3 protein. Of approximately 200,000 distinct CDR3 sequences detected, 64% appear once; the ten largest clones hold about 45%. The sample was sorted CD4+, CD8+, or CD8+CD57+ T cells (not recorded which) from PBMCs. Receptors were obtained from a human donor with severe aplastic anemia or a healthy control (not recorded which). Each CDR3 is given with its conserved first and last residue.

TRBJ2-5 TRBV7-8 14 CASSSGQVQETQYF
TRBJ1-5 TRBV7-2 16 CASSLARRGRWQPQHF
TRBJ2-3 TRBV10-3 12 CAISESGDTQYF
TRBJ2-3 TRBV14 16 CASSDGQGFLRDTQYF
TRBJ1-2 TRBV7-2 15 CASSLGLTGNYGYTF
NA TRBV9 17 CASSPGTPPLGGYEQYF
TRBJ2-7 TRBV24-1 12 CATQGDSYEQYF
TRBJ2-7 TRBV27 15 CASSPRTGVTYEQYF
TRBJ2-7 TRBV9 12 CASSGANSQQYF
TRBJ2-5 TRBV19 16 CASSIGARGVSETQYF
TRBJ2-3 TRBV7-9 12 CASSSTEDTQYF
TRBJ2-1 TRBV7-9 19 CASSPGLAGSTPKYNEQFF
TRBJ1-1 TRBV5-1 17 CASSLEGSRHMNTEAFF
TRBJ1-2 TRBV19 13 CASDGQAGYGYTF
TRBJ2-3 TRBV5-5 14 CASSHIGTTDTQYF
TRBJ1-2 TRBV10-3 16 CAISESNREIVYGYTF
TRBJ1-2 TRBV10-3 12 CAISESLNSYTF
TRBJ2-7 TRBV15 16 CATSRPSGGPSYEQYF
TRBJ2-7 TRBV20-1 14 CSARRPQGGYEQYF
TRBJ1-4 TRBV20-1 12 CSARETGEKLFF
TRBJ2-7 TRBV2 17 CASSEETPGQGGYEQYF
TRBJ2-3 TRBV5-1 15 CASSLTGQGMDTQYF
TRBJ1-5 TRBV7-9 16 CASSLDRGLSNQPQHF
TRBJ1-1 TRBV9 12 CAGSGSNTEAFF
TRBJ2-7 TRBV5-1 16 CASSLGSGSRSYEQYF
TRBJ1-1 TRBV20-1 14 CSASGQGLNTEAFF
TRBJ1-6 TRBV5-4 16 CASSPGTGALNSPLHF
TRBJ2-7 TRBV10-2 16 CASSETGQGSSYEQYF
TRBJ1-2 TRBV10-3 12 CAISENNYGYTF
TRBJ2-7 TRBV19 15 CASSIDLAGSYEQYF
TRBJ2-2 TRBV20-1 15 CSARDLPADTGELFF
TRBJ1-6 TRBV12-3/TRBV12-4 14 CASSLDRARSPLHF
TRBJ2-3 TRBV20-1 11 CSARDGDTQYF
TRBJ2-3 TRBV7-3 15 CASSLGQGLADTQYF
TRBJ2-5 TRBV10-3 16 CAISAGAKAFQETQYF
TRBJ2-2 TRBV20-1 15 CSARLSGSNTGELFF
TRBJ2-5 TRBV7-3 14 CASSTGPKQETQYF
TRBJ2-1 TRBV10-3 16 CAISESWTSRDNEQFF
TRBJ2-7 TRBV5-1 13 CASSLGNEYEQYF
TRBJ2-2 TRBV18 15 CASSHPQENTGELVF
TRBJ2-7 TRBV29-1 13 CSVTGGTTYEQYF